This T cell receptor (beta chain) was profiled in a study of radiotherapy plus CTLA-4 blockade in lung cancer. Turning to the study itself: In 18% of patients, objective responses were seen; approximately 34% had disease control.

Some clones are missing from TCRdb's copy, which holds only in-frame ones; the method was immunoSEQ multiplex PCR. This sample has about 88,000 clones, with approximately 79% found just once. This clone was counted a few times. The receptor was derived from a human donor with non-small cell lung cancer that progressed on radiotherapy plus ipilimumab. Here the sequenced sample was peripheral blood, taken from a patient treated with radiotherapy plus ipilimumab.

CDR3 protein: CATTGERNSPLHF. The CDR3 region has the DNA TGTGCCACCACAGGGGAGAGAAATTCACCCCTCCACTTT. The rearrangement uses TRBV10-3 and TRBJ1-6, with 7 bases fitting TRBD1. Germline V gives CDR1 ENHRY, CDR2 SYGVKD. CDR3 length: 13 residues. V lost 10 bases to trimming and J lost 7 bases; unmatched junction nucleotides: 7.